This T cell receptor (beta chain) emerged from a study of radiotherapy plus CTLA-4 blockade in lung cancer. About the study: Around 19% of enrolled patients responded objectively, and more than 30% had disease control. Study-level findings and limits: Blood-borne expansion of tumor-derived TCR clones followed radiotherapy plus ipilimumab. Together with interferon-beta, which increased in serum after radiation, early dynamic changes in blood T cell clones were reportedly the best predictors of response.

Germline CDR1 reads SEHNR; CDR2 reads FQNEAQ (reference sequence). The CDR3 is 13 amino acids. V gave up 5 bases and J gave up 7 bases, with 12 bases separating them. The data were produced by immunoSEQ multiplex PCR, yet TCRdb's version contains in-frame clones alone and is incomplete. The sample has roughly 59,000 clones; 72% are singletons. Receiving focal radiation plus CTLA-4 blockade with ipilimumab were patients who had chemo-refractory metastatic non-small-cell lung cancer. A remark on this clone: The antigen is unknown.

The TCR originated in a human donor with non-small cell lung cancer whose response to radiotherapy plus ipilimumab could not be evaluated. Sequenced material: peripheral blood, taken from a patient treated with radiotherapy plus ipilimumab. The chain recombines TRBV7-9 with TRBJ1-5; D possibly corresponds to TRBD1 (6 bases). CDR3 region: CASSPQGEQPQHF. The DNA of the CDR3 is TGTGCCAGCAGCCCACAGGGAGAGCAGCCCCAGCATTTT.